This T cell receptor (beta chain) came from a study of blood T cell repertoires in COVID-19. Study information: COVID-19 samples, acute and convalescent, were from the United States, Italy and Spain. Sources were T cells, B-cell-depleted T cells, or PBMCs; the material itself was cDNA or gDNA.

V lost 4 bases and J lost 4, with 7 bases in between. Germline V gene sequence: CDR1 LNHDA, CDR2 SQIVND (reference sequence). The CDR3 length is 12 residues. Methods used by the authors: How many nucleated cells were present was estimated from reference gene primer amplification. Produced via immunoSEQ multiplex PCR; TCRdb's table is partial and in-frame only. V, J and clone size are those of that table, while D and trimming were read from the DNA. The sample has 150,000 or so clones; roughly four fifths are singletons. Material for sequencing was peripheral blood. The rearrangement joins TRBV19 to TRBJ1-2; D is ambiguous. The clonotype originates from a man in his forties who had recovered from COVID-19. The CDR3 reads CASSTPIYGYTF. Written as DNA, the CDR3 is TGTGCCAGTAGTACCCCTATCTATGGCTACACCTTC.